The rows below give T cell receptor beta chains drawn from one sample of a study of cytomegalovirus exposure and HLA in healthy donors. This table comes from immunoSEQ multiplex PCR, and its TCRdb copy is limited to in-frame clones, with some not included. The data contain about 190,000 clones, around 78% of them singletons. The sample was PBMCs. Receptors originate from a woman in her 30s in good health and CMV-seropositive. CDR3s include the opening cysteine and the closing phenylalanine or tryptophan. The D gene is left open where the match is weak. Clone size is stated in some rows and not others, as once, few, many or a class when expanded.

-	13	TRBV7-2	TRBJ1-6	-	CASSRGGYSPLHF	TGTGCCAGCAGCCGGGGTGGATATTCACCCCTCCACTTT
TRBD2	14	TRBV6-6	TRBJ2-1	-	CASSLAVSKNEQFF	TGTGCCAGCAGTCTAGCGGTGTCAAAAAATGAGCAGTTCTTC
TRBD1	16	TRBV30	TRBJ1-4	-	CAWSKGQGLTNEKLFF	TGTGCCTGGAGTAAGGGACAGGGATTAACTAATGAAAAACTGTTTTTT
-	14	TRBV27	TRBJ2-3	few	CASSFNSPTDTQYF	TGTGCCAGCAGTTTTAACTCCCCCACAGATACGCAGTATTTT
-	13	TRBV30	TRBJ2-2	-	CAWSVLGTGELFF	TGTGCCTGGAGTGTACTTGGTACCGGGGAGCTGTTTTTT
TRBD2	17	TRBV7-9	TRBJ2-1	-	CASSLGLAEYSYNEQFF	TGTGCCAGCAGCTTAGGACTAGCGGAGTACTCCTACAATGAGCAGTTCTTC
TRBD1	15	TRBV18	TRBJ1-4	few	CASSPKQGADEKLFF	TGTGCCAGCTCACCCAAACAGGGGGCTGATGAAAAACTGTTTTTT
-	18	TRBV19	TRBJ1-5	-	CASSIEVGAGGGNQPQHF	TGTGCCAGTAGTATAGAGGTGGGCGCCGGAGGGGGCAATCAGCCCCAGCATTTT
-	15	TRBV6-6	TRBJ2-1	few	CASRLRDTFSDEQFF	TGTGCCAGCAGACTCCGGGACACCTTTTCAGATGAGCAGTTCTTC
TRBD1	14	TRBV27	TRBJ2-7	-	CASRRQGSSYEQYF	TGTGCCAGCAGACGACAGGGATCTTCATACGAGCAGTACTTC
-	16	TRBV14	TRBJ2-1	-	CASSQVISVAYNEQFF	TGTGCCAGCAGCCAAGTAATTAGCGTGGCCTACAATGAGCAGTTCTTC
TRBD1	15	TRBV18	TRBJ1-5	-	CASSPGTANNQPQHF	TGTGCCAGCTCACCCGGGACAGCGAACAATCAGCCCCAGCATTTT
TRBD1	14	TRBV6-1	TRBJ1-5	-	CASQRTGYNQPQHF	TGTGCCAGCCAAAGGACAGGGTACAATCAGCCCCAGCATTTT
TRBD2	14	TRBV10-3	TRBJ2-1	-	CAIRPGLAGDEQFF	TGTGCCATCAGACCGGGACTAGCGGGCGATGAGCAGTTCTTC
-	15	TRBV7-3	TRBJ2-1	few	CASSLRGGSYNEQFF	TGTGCCAGCAGCCTAAGAGGGGGCTCCTACAATGAGCAGTTCTTC
TRBD1	15	TRBV27	TRBJ1-2	-	CASSLSPGQGDGYTF	TGTGCCAGCAGTTTATCTCCGGGACAGGGAGATGGCTACACCTTC
TRBD1	17	TRBV11-3	TRBJ1-1	-	CASSKNRGRPPNTEAFF	TGTGCCAGCAGTAAAAACAGGGGGCGCCCCCCGAACACTGAAGCTTTCTTT
TRBD2	15	TRBV30	TRBJ2-3	-	CAWSLLAGGTDTQYF	TGTGCCTGGAGCCTCCTAGCGGGAGGCACAGATACGCAGTATTTT
-	14	TRBV5-1	TRBJ2-5	-	CASSLWASEETQYF	TGCGCCAGCAGCTTGTGGGCTAGCGAAGAGACCCAGTACTTC
TRBD1	15	TRBV27	TRBJ2-7	-	CASSLGAGGVYEQYF	TGTGCCAGCAGTTTGGGGGCAGGGGGCGTATACGAGCAGTACTTC
-	14	TRBV18	TRBJ1-1	once	CASSPGRRRTEAFF	TGTGCCAGCTCACCGGGAAGGAGGCGGACTGAAGCTTTCTTT
-	15	TRBV30	TRBJ2-1	-	CAWGWGLSRGNEQFF	TGTGCCTGGGGGTGGGGTCTTTCCCGGGGTAATGAGCAGTTCTTC
-	16	TRBV28	TRBJ1-2	-	CASSFLLEVRDYGYTF	TGTGCCAGCAGTTTTCTATTGGAGGTTCGGGACTATGGCTACACCTTC
-	14	TRBV7-8	TRBJ1-3	once	CASIPTPQVEAIYF	TGTGCCAGCATTCCGACCCCACAGGTCGAAGCCATATATTTT